The 10 T cell receptor beta chains listed next were all sequenced from one sample in a study of graft-versus-host responses after intestinal transplantation. The assay was immunoSEQ multiplex PCR, and TCRdb's table has in-frame clones only and misses some. The profile covers over 45,000 clones, with about 90% appearing a single time and 1.6% taken by the ten largest. Specimen: PBMCs, collected 26 days after transplant. The receptors were sampled from a human patient who received an intestinal transplant, so some T cells may come from the graft donor.

V gene TRBV28 combines with J gene TRBJ1-2; 9 positions match TRBD1. V was clipped by 6 bases and J by 1 base; unmatched bases: 3. The V gene's germline CDR1 is MDHEN and CDR2 SYDVKM. The CDR3 consists of 14 residues. The CDR3 region is CASRMDRGNYGYTF. In nucleotides, the CDR3 is TGTGCCAGCAGAATGGACAGGGGTAACTATGGCTACACCTTC.

The genes are TRBV6-6 and TRBJ2-5, with 7 bases matching TRBD1. Trimming removed 10 bases from V and 1 base from J; junction bases left unmatched: 6. The germline V gene encodes CDR1 MNHNY and CDR2 SVGAGI (reference sequence). CDR3 length: 13 amino acids. CDR3 coding DNA: TGTGCCACCCGACAGGGCTCCCAAGAGACCCAGTACTTC. This gives the protein CATRQGSQETQYF.

The rearrangement uses TRBV27 and TRBJ2-3; possible D gene TRBD1, 6 bases. This CDR3 spans 13 amino acids. The V end was cut by 5 bases, the J end by 6 bases, with 12 bases between. Germline loops: CDR1 MNHEY, CDR2 SMNVEV (reference sequence). CDR3 amino acids: CASSMGARDTQYF. The DNA for the CDR3 is TGTGCCAGCAGTATGGGGGCTAGGGATACGCAGTATTTT.

The chain has TRBV7-2 and TRBJ2-1, with a possible D match to TRBD2 (6 bases). V was cut by 5 bases and J by 9 bases, with 26 bases left in between. CDR1 is SGHTA and CDR2 is FQGNSA in the germline V gene. The CDR3 runs to 17 residues. The CDR3 DNA follows: TGTGCCAGCAGCCCCCGCTGGGGCGAGGCGGGACGGCTTGAGCAGTTCTTC. Its protein is CASSPRWGEAGRLEQFF.

The V gene is TRBV28, the J gene TRBJ2-5; 8 nucleotides match TRBD1. The DNA matches TRBJ2-7 better at its end, which makes the J call doubtful. Germline-derived CDR1 and CDR2 are MDHEN and SYDVKM. The CDR3 consists of 14 residues. CDR3 loop: CASAPWTGHYEQYF. The DNA for the CDR3 is TGTGCCAGCGCCCCGTGGACAGGGCACTACGAGCAGTACTTC.

The rearrangement uses TRBV9 and TRBJ2-7; possible D gene TRBD2, 5 bases. V lost 5 bases to trimming and J lost 0 bases, with 12 bases between them. Germline CDR1 and CDR2: SGDLS and YYNGEE. This CDR3 has 14 residues. CDR3 bases: TGTGCCAGCAGTCCAGGCGACTACTCCTACGAGCAGTACGTC. This codes for CASSPGDYSYEQYV.

The chain carries TRBV9 and TRBJ2-1; 9 positions match TRBD2. CDR1 is SGDLS and CDR2 is YYNGEE in the germline V gene. This CDR3 region has 17 residues. Trimming removed 0 bases from V and 5 bases from J; junction bases left unmatched: 9. As DNA, the CDR3 is TGTGCCAGCAGCGTAGGGGGGCTGGCTAGCGGGGACAATGAGCAGTTCTTC. Its protein is CASSVGGLASGDNEQFF.

V gene TRBV18 combines with J gene TRBJ2-1; D unclear. Trimming took off 4 bases at V and 3 bases at J, with 16 bases between the two ends. Germline V gene lookup returns CDR1 KGHSH and CDR2 LQKENI. The CDR3 spans 16 residues. Here the CDR3 DNA reads TGTGCCAGCTCACTCGCGTCCGGTTTGAGCTACAATGAGCAGTTCTTC. Translation: CASSLASGLSYNEQFF. Complete variable domain (other parts from reference TRBV18 and TRBJ2-1): NAGVMQNPRHLVRRRGQEARLRCSPMKGHSHVYWYRQLPEEGLKFMVYLQKENIIDESGMPKERFSAEFPKEGPSILRIQQVVRGDSAAYFCASSLASGLSYNEQFFGPGTRLTVL.

CDR3 DNA: TGTGCCAGCAGCCTACTAGAAACGGCGAATGAGCAGTTCTTC. Encoded protein: CASSLLETANEQFF. The chain employs TRBV5-4 and TRBJ2-1, with D possibly being TRBD2 (5 bases). Germline CDR1 and CDR2: SGHNT and YYREEE (reference sequence). The CDR3 spans 14 residues. Trimming removed 4 bases from V and 7 bases from J, with 15 bases in between. The whole variable domain, filled in from reference TRBV5-4 and TRBJ2-1, reads ETGVTQSPTHLIKTRGQQVTLRCSSQSGHNTVSWYQQALGQGPQFIFQYYREEENGRGNFPPRFSGLQFPNYSSELNVNALELDDSALYLCASSLLETANEQFFGPGTRLTVL.

The chain couples TRBV27 to TRBJ2-2, with D perhaps TRBD1 (5 bases). From germline, CDR1 is MNHEY and CDR2 SMNVEV (reference sequence). Between the trimmed V and J ends, which lost 5 bases and 6 bases, there was a span of 16 bases. This CDR3 comprises 15 residues. The CDR3 DNA reads as TGTGCCAGCAGTCCATCTCAGGGCTTAGCCGGGGAGCTGTTTTTT. It encodes CASSPSQGLAGELFF.